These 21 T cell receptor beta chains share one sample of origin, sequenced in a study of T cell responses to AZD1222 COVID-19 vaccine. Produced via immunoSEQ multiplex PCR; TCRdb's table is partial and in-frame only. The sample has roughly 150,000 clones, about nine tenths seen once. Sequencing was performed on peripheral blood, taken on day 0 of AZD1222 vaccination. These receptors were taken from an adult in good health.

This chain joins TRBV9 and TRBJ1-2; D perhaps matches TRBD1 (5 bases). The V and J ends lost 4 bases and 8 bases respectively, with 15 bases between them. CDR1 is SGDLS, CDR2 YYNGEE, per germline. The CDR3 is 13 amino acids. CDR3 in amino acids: CASSPGDLMGYTF. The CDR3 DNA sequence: TGTGCCAGCAGCCCGGGGGACTTAATGGGCTACACCTTC.

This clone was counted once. CDR3 loop: CSVDEGVADTQYF. CDR3 nucleotides: TGCAGCGTTGATGAGGGAGTCGCAGATACGCAGTATTTT. The chain carries TRBV29-1 and TRBJ2-3; D may be TRBD2 (5 bases). V lost 3 bases and J lost 4, with 11 bases in between. Per germline, CDR1 SQVTM and CDR2 ANQGSEA. CDR3 length equals 13 residues.

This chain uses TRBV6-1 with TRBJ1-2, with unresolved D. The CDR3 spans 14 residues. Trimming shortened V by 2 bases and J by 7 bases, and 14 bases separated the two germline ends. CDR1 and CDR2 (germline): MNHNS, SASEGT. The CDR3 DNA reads TGTGCCAGCAGTGAAAGCGGTATAATGCGTGGCTACACCTTC. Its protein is CASSESGIMRGYTF.

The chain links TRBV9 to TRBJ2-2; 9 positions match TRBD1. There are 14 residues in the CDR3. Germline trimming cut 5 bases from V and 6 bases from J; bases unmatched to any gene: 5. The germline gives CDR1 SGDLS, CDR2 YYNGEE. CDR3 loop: CASSLQGAAGELFF. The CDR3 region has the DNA TGTGCCAGCAGTCTACAGGGGGCGGCCGGGGAGCTGTTTTTT. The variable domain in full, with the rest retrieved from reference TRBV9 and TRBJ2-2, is DSGVTQTPKHLITATGQRVTLRCSPRSGDLSVYWYQQSLDQGLQFLIQYYNGEERAKGNILERFSAQQFPDLHSELNLSSLELGDSALYFCASSLQGAAGELFFGEGSRLTVL.

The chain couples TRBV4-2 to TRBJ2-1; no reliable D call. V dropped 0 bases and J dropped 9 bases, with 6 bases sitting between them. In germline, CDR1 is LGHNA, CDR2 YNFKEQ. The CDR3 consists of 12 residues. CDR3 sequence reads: CASSQDWGEQFF. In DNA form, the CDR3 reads TGTGCCAGCAGCCAAGATTGGGGTGAGCAGTTCTTC.

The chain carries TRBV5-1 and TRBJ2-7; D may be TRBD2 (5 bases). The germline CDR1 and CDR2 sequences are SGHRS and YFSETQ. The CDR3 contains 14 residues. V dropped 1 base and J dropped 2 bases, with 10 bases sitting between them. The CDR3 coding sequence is TGCGCCAGCAGCTTGACACGGGGAACCTACGAGCAGTACTTC. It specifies CASSLTRGTYEQYF.

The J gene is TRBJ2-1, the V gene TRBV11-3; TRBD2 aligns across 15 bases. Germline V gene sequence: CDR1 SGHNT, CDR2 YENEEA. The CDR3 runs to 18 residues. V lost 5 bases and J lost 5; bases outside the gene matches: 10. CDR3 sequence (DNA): TGTGCCAGCAGCCCCCGGACTAGCGGGAGGGTCGACAACAATGAGCAGTTCTTC. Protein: CASSPRTSGRVDNNEQFF.

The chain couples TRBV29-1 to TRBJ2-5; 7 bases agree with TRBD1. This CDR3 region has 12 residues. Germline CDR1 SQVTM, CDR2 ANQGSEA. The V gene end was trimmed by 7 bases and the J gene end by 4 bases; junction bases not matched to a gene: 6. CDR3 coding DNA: TGCAGCGGCCGACAGGGTGGAGAGACCCAGTACTTC. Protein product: CSGRQGGETQYF.

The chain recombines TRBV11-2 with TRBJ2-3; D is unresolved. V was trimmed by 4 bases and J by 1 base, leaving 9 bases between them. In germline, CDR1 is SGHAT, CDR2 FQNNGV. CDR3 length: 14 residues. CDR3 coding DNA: TGTGCCAGCAGCTCATCCCCCCGCACAGATACGCAGTATTTT. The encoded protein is CASSSSPRTDTQYF.

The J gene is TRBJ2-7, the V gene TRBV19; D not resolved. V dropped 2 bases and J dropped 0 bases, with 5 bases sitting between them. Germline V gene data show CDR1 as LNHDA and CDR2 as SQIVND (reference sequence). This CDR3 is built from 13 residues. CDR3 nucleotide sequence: TGTGCCAGTAGTATAACCAGCTCCTACGAGCAGTACTTC. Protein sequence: CASSITSSYEQYF.

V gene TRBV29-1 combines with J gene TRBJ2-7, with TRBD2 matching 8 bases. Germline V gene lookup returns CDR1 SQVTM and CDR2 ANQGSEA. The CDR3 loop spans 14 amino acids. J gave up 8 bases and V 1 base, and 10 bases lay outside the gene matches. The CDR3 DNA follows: TGCAGCGTTGAAGGGCTAGCGGGTCTACGAAAGCAGTACTTC. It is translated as CSVEGLAGLRKQYF.

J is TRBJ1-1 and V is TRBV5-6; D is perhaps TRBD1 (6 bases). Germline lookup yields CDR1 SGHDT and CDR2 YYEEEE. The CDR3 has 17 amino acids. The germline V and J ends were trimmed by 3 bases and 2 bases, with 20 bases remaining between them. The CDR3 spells CASSSIRRGAPNTEAFF. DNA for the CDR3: TGTGCCAGCAGCTCTATACGGAGGGGGGCTCCTAACACTGAAGCTTTCTTT.

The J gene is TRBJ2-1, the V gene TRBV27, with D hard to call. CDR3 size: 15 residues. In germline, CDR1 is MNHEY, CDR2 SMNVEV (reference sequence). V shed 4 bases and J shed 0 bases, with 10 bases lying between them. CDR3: CASSSSVSSYNEQFF. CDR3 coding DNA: TGTGCCAGCAGTTCGAGCGTCAGCTCCTACAATGAGCAGTTCTTC.

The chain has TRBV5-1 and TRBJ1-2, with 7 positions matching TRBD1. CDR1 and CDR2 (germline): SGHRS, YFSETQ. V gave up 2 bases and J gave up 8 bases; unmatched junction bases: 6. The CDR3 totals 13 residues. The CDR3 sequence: CASSFTGDRGYTF. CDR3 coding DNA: TGCGCCAGCAGCTTTACAGGGGATCGGGGCTACACCTTC.

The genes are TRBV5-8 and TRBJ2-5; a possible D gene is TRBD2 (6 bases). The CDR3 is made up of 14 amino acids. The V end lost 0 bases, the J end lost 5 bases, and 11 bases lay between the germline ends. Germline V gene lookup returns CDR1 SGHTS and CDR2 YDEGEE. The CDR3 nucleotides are TGTGCCAGCAGCTTGGAGGCGGGGCTTGAGACCCAGTACTTC. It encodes CASSLEAGLETQYF.

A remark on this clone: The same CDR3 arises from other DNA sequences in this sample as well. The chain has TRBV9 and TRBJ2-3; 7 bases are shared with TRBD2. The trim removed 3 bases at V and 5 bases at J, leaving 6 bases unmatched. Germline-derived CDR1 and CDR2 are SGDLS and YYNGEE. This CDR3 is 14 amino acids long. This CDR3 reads CASSASGKLDTQYF. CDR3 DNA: TGTGCCAGCAGCGCCAGCGGGAAGCTAGATACGCAGTATTTT.

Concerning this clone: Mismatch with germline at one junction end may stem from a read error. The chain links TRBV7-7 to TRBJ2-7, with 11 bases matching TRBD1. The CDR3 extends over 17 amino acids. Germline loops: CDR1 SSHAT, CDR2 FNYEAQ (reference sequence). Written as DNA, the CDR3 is TGTGCTAGCAGCCCAAGACCAGGACAGGGGGCTCTATACGAGCAGTACTTC. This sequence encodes CASSPRPGQGALYEQYF.

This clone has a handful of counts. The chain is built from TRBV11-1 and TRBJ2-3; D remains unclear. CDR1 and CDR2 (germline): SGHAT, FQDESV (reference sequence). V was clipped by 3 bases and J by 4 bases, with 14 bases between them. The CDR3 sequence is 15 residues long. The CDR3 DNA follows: TGTGCCAGCAGCTTCCTGACACTATCAGCAGATACGCAGTATTTT. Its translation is CASSFLTLSADTQYF.

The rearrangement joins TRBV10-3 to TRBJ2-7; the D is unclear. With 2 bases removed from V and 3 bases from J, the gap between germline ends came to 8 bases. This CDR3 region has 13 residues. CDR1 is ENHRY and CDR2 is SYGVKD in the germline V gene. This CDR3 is CAISEGYSYEQYF. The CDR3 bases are TGTGCCATCAGTGAGGGGTACAGCTACGAGCAGTACTTC.

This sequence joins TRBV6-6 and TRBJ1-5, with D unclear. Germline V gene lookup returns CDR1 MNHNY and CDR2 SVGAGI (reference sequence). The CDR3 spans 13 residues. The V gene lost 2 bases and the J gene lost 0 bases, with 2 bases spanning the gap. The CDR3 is CASSYNSNQPQHF. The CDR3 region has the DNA TGTGCCAGCAGTTACAATAGCAATCAGCCCCAGCATTTT.

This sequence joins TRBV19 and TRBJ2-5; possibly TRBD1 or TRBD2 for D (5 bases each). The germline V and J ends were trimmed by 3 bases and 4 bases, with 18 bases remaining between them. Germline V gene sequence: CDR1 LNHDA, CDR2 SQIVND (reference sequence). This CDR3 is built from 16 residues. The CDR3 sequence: CASSIFGGVHAETQYF. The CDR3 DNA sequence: TGTGCCAGTAGTATTTTTGGGGGAGTTCATGCAGAGACCCAGTACTTC.